This paragraph reports one TCR beta chain. Its antigen is currently not known. Base-call qualities are not available, and no considerably larger clone is one nucleotide away. Flow cytometry had shown CD8+CD57+ cell expansion in the patients selected for sequencing. Every patient had severe acquired aplastic anemia, diagnosed using the International Study of Aplastic Anemia and Agranulocytosis and Camitta criteria. At the time blood was sampled, none of the patients had received any therapy. The study deep-sequenced TCR repertoires of sorted CD4+ and CD8+ blood T cells from severe aplastic anemia patients and healthy subjects. Patients were enrolled in the USA under clinicaltrials.gov protocols 00001620, 01623167, 00001397, 00071045, 00081523 and 00961064. Ficoll-Paque density gradient centrifugation was used to isolate peripheral blood mononuclear cells. CD4+ and CD8+ T cells were sorted by FACS or magnetic beads before DNA extraction.

These data come from a study of CD8+CD57+ T cells in acquired aplastic anemia (dated by TCRdb to 2017 to 2018). In the study overall: On average, sorted CD4+ and CD8+ cells yielded around 3.5 ug of extracted DNA, with a range of about 0.19 to 30 ug. CD8+CD57+ expansion was defined as frequency above the mean frequency observed in healthy subjects.

The germline V gene yields SGHVS for CDR1 and FQNEAQ for CDR2. The CDR3, cysteine through phenylalanine, is 16 amino acids long. The CDR3 DNA has 48 bases and is translated from base 1. Ends trimmed: V by 2 bases, J by 2 bases; bases unmatched to a gene: 4. Profiling of TCR beta VDJ combinations and CDR3 sequences used genomic DNA as the template. An Illumina HiSeq 2000 was used for TCR repertoire sequencing. For the original study's pipeline: TRBV/TRBJ rearrangement plots, CDR3 size and DJ length profiles, and Simpson's diversity index were used to assess repertoires. The most abundant DNA sequence in the deep sequencing data was defined as the immunodominant clone. CDR3 amino acid sequences were checked for sharing across subjects and were also compared against the VDJdb database and published repertoires. Using fastp trimming at Q25 and MiXCR clonotype assembly, TCRdb reanalyzed the public sequencing data and kept in-frame beta chains. Entries are consolidated by CDR3 protein sequence, retaining the most common genes and DNA. The V and J calls shown here were made by TCRdb, not taken from the authors' results. Across this sample there are about 160,000 distinct CDR3 sequences, with around 75% seen only once. The top ten clonotypes cover 35% to 60% of the sample.

Overall study outcomes, separate from this receptor: Nearly 30 CD8+ CDR3 sequences were found in both patients and controls but appeared to be highly expressed in patients and within the immunodominant clones of the patients. CD8+ Simpson's diversity did not differ significantly between patients and healthy controls (P=0.060).

This receptor was taken from a human donor with aplastic anemia. The sequence links TRBV7-8 to TRBJ2-5; the junction holds 11 bases that match TRBD2. Sample: sorted CD4+, CD8+, or CD8+CD57+ T cells (not recorded which) from PBMCs. The CDR3 protein: CASSLMGLAVQETQYF. The DNA sequence is TGTGCCAGCAGCTTAATGGGACTAGCGGTTCAAGAGACCCAGTACTTC. Reference TRBV7-8 and TRBJ2-5 proteins supply the regions before and after the CDR3; the full variable domain is: GAGVSQSPRYKVAKRGQDVALRCDPISGHVSLFWYQQALGQGPEFLTYFQNEAQLDKSGLPSDRFFAERPEGSVSTLKIQRTQQEDSAVYLCASSLMGLAVQETQYFGPGTRLLVL.